This entry concerns a single TCR beta chain. Its specificity is not known. The germline V gene has CDR1 SGHRS and CDR2 YFSETQ. The CDR3 runs 15 residues. Trimming at V came to 4 bases and at J to 4 bases, leaving 4 bases not matched to a gene. This entry belongs to a study of T cell responses to AZD1222 COVID-19 vaccine. Study outcomes and limitations: Regions 160-218 and 743-854 dominated among vaccine-associated CD4 TCRs spanning spike. The donors showed a predominance of white British ancestry and of females, with possible underestimation of clonal diversity. Just six people given AZD1222 tested seropositive at baseline.

Second-dose timings of about 4 or about 12 weeks were pooled. TCRdb's table, derived via immunoSEQ multiplex PCR, lists solely in-frame clones and lacks some. The table lists about 56,000 clones, 80% to 90% of them singletons. The chain combines TRBV5-1 with TRBJ2-1; 11 nucleotides agree with TRBD2. The receptor was derived from an adult who received the AZD1222 COVID-19 vaccine. The material sequenced was peripheral blood, taken 28 days after the second AZD1222 dose. The CDR3 protein is CASSRTSGSYNEQFF. The CDR3 DNA is TGCGCCAGCAGCCGTACTAGCGGGAGTTACAATGAGCAGTTCTTC.